Listed below are T cell receptor beta chains from one sample, sequenced in a study of OX40 agonist ivuxolimab in advanced cancers. This table comes from immunoSEQ multiplex PCR, and its TCRdb copy is limited to in-frame clones, with some not included. This sample has tens of thousands of clones, with 87% found just once. Sequencing was performed on CD4+ or CD8+ T cells sorted from blood, taken in a trial of the OX40 agonist ivuxolimab. These receptors were taken from an adult with an advanced solid tumor such as melanoma, head and neck, liver or kidney cancer. Both conserved end residues are part of each CDR3. A D gene is named only where the DNA matches it firmly. For some rows the clone size is stated as once, few or many, or as a class when expanded; others skip it.

16	-	TRBV19	-	TRBJ2-5	TGTGCCAGTAGTATTTGGTTAGCGGAGAACCAAGAGACCCAGTACTTC	CASSIWLAENQETQYF
13	-	TRBV11-2	-	TRBJ1-4	TGTGCCAGCAGCGTTCGGGAAAGTGAAAAACTGTTTTTT	CASSVRESEKLFF
16	-	TRBV7-3	-	TRBJ1-3	TGTGCCAGCAGCTCCCTGACCGGGGATTCTGGAAACACCATATATTTT	CASSSLTGDSGNTIYF
15	-	TRBV7-2	-	TRBJ1-1	TGTGCCAGCAGCTTAGAAGGCAGGGTAAACACTGAAGCTTTCTTT	CASSLEGRVNTEAFF
14	TRBD1	TRBV10-2	-	TRBJ2-7	TGCGCCAGCAGCCCTACCCCAGGGGGCTACGAGCAGTACTTC	CASSPTPGGYEQYF
13	-	TRBV11-2	-	TRBJ2-7	TGTGCCAGCAGCTTATCGCACAGCTACGAGCAGTACTTC	CASSLSHSYEQYF
15	-	TRBV25-1	-	TRBJ1-6	TGTGCCAGCAGTGAATATAAAAAGGGAAATTCACCCCTCCACTTT	CASSEYKKGNSPLHF
14	-	TRBV7-9	-	TRBJ2-7	TGTGCCAGCAGCTTTTGGGGCGGTTCCTACGAGCAGTACTTC	CASSFWGGSYEQYF
12	TRBD1	TRBV5-3	few	TRBJ2-7	TGTGCCAAGGACAGGCTTTCCTACGAGCAGTACTTC	CAKDRLSYEQYF
14	-	TRBV19	-	TRBJ1-3	TGTGCCACCACAACCGGCGGGCCTGGAAACACCATATATTTT	CATTTGGPGNTIYF
13	-	TRBV5-8	-	TRBJ1-5	TGTGCCAGCAGCTATTACAGCAATCAGCCCCAGCATTTT	CASSYYSNQPQHF
16	TRBD2	TRBV4-1	-	TRBJ2-1	TGCGCCAGCAGCTATCGACTAGCGGATACCTACAATGAGCAGTTCTTC	CASSYRLADTYNEQFF
16	TRBD2	TRBV2	few	TRBJ2-1	TGTGCCAGCAGTCGGCTCCCTAGCGGTTCGTTGAATGAGCAGTTCTTC	CASSRLPSGSLNEQFF
13	-	TRBV30	-	TRBJ1-4	TGTGCCTGGAGTCGCAGCCTGAATGAAAAACTGTTTTTT	CAWSRSLNEKLFF
12	-	TRBV6-6	-	TRBJ2-7	TGTGCCAGCAGTTTCAGTGGAGCGACGCAGTACTTC	CASSFSGATQYF
15	TRBD2	TRBV13	-	TRBJ2-7	TGTGCCAGCAGCACAACTAGCGGTAACTCCTACGAGCAGTACTTC	CASSTTSGNSYEQYF
15	-	TRBV5-1	-	TRBJ1-6	TGCGCCAGCAGCTTGGACCCAGGGGAGGATTCACCCCTCCACTTT	CASSLDPGEDSPLHF
13	-	TRBV5-4	-	TRBJ1-1	TGTGCCAGCAGCTTGGCCAGGAACACTGAAGCTTTCTTT	CASSLARNTEAFF
14	-	TRBV6-1	-	TRBJ2-3	TGTGCCAGCAGATTACAGGGTCACACAGATACGCAGTATTTT	CASRLQGHTDTQYF
14	TRBD1	TRBV29-1	-	TRBJ1-2	TGCAGCGTGGAACAGGGGGCGCGGGGCTATGGCTACACCTTC	CSVEQGARGYGYTF
14	-	TRBV18	-	TRBJ2-1	TGTGCCAGCTCCCCCAGGGAGGGGGGCAATGAGCAGTTCTTC	CASSPREGGNEQFF
16	TRBD2	TRBV5-1	-	TRBJ2-1	TGCGCCAGCAGCGTATCTAGCGGGACAACCTACAATGAGCAGTTCTTC	CASSVSSGTTYNEQFF
17	-	TRBV28	-	TRBJ1-3	TGTGCCAGCAGAACTATGCTGGGGGTTAACTCTGGAAACACCATATATTTT	CASRTMLGVNSGNTIYF
16	-	TRBV27	-	TRBJ2-6	TGTGCCAGCACCCTTCATATAAGCCGTGGGGCCAACGTCCTGACTTTC	CASTLHISRGANVLTF
14	TRBD1	TRBV28	-	TRBJ1-1	TGTGCCAGCAGTCCCTCCAGGGGGCGCACTGAAGCTTTCTTT	CASSPSRGRTEAFF
14	-	TRBV19	-	TRBJ2-1	TGTGCCAGTAGTCACGGGACAAATTACAATGAGCAGTTCTTC	CASSHGTNYNEQFF
14	-	TRBV18	-	TRBJ1-4	TGTGCCAGCTCAAAATACGCAACTAATGAAAAACTGTTTTTT	CASSKYATNEKLFF
14	-	TRBV28	once	TRBJ2-1	TGTGCCAGCAAGGGGCTAGCCACACGCGATGAGCAGTTCTTC	CASKGLATRDEQFF
17	TRBD1	TRBV5-1	once	TRBJ2-7	TGCGCCAGCAGAGCCCAGGTAATGGGGACAGGGATCTACGAGCAGTACTTC	CASRAQVMGTGIYEQYF
16	-	TRBV14	-	TRBJ2-1	TGTGCCAGCAGCCAAGCAGGTTTTGGTTCCTACAATGAGCAGTTCTTC	CASSQAGFGSYNEQFF
16	-	TRBV7-8	-	TRBJ1-1	TGTGCCAGCAGCTTAAGTGAGGGGACGCCGAACACTGAAGCTTTCTTT	CASSLSEGTPNTEAFF